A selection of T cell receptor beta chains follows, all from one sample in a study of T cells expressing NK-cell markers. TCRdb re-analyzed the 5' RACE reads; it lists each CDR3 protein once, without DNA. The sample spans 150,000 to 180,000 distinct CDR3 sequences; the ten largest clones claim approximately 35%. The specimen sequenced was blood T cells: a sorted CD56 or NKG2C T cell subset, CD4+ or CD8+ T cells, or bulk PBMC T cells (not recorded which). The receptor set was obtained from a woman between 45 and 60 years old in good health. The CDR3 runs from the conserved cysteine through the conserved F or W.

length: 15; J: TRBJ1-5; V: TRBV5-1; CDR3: CASRSTVYSNQPQHF
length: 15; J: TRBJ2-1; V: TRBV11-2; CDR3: CASSRPGLTYNEQFF
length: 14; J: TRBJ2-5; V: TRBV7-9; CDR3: CASGLVGTWETQYF
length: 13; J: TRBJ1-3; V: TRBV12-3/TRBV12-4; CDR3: CASSRDSGNTIYF
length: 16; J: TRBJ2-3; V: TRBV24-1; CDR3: CATSDYDRASTDTQYF
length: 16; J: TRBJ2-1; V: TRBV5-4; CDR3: CASGTRSSGPDNEQFF
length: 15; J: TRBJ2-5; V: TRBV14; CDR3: CASSQPRGPQETQYF
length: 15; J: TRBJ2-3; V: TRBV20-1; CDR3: CSARDGVMGADTQYF
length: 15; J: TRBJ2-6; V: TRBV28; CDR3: CASSGSGSGANVLTF
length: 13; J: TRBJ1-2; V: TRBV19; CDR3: CASSVGLPYGYTF
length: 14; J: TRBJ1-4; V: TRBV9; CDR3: CASSSRGGSEKLFF